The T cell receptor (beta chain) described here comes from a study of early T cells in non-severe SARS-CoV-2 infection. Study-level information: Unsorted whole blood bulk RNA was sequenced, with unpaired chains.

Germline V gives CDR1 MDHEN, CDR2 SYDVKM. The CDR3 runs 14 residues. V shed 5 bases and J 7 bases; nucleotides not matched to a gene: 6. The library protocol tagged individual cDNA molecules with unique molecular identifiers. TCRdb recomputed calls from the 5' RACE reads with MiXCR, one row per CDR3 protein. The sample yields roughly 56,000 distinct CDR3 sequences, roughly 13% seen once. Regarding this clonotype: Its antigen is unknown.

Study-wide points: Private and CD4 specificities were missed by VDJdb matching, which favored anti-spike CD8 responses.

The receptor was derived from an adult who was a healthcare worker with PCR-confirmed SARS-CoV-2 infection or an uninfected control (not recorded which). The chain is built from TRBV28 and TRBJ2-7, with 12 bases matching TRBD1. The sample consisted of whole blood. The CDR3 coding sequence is TGTGCCAGCAGTGGGACAGGGGGCAAGGAGGAGCAGTACTTC. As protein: CASSGTGGKEEQYF.